What follows describes a single TCR beta chain. Its antigen is not identified. J gave up 4 bases and V 5 bases, and 5 bases lay outside the gene matches. This CDR3 is built from 15 residues. CDR1 SGHTA and CDR2 FQGTGA come from the germline V gene. In the PCR, 60 Vbeta and 13 Jbeta primers were used. The protocol was immunoSEQ multiplex PCR, while the TCRdb copy is restricted to in-frame clones and leaves out a portion. The sample contains 150,000 to 200,000 clones, 77% of which appear only once. This sample stems from a study of cytomegalovirus exposure and HLA in healthy donors. Study-level points and caveats: A reported reduction in N-insertions relative to the roughly 670-donor mean was seen in an Asian-associated ancestry cluster in a later analysis. A prior analysis recorded that most TCR beta V segments were productive about 90% or about 30% of the time.

It was healthy bone marrow donors who served as donors. Donors likely had unrecorded immune exposures despite being nominally healthy when sampled. Sequencing was carried out using PBMCs. The J gene is TRBJ2-2, the V gene TRBV7-3, with 9 nucleotides matching TRBD1. The TCR comes from a woman younger than 45 in good health and CMV-seronegative. DNA for the CDR3: TGTGCCAGCAGCCTTCCGACAGGGGGCACCGGGGAGCTGTTTTTT. Translated: CASSLPTGGTGELFF.